Included here is one T cell receptor beta chain sequence, with context. V lost 4 bases to trimming and J lost 7 bases; unmatched junction nucleotides: 9. CDR3 length: 16 residues. Germline values: CDR1 MNHNS, CDR2 SASEGT. Original handling: Quantification of nucleated cells was approximated via reference gene primer amplification. Only in-frame clones appear in the TCRdb table, and some are missing; sequencing was by immunoSEQ multiplex PCR. The V and J calls and clone size come from that table; D and trimming were worked out from the DNA. The sample has about 25,000 clones, 80% to 85% seen once; the top ten hold over 6.5%. These data are taken from a study of blood T cell repertoires in COVID-19. Study-level information: There were acute and convalescent COVID-19 samples, and they came from the United States, Italy and Spain.

This chain connects TRBV6-1 to TRBJ2-2; 10 bases match TRBD1. This TCR was recovered from a man in his sixties or seventies with acute or convalescent COVID-19. The sequencing sample was made of peripheral blood. Here the CDR3 reads CASSGGDRGWHGELFF. CDR3 in DNA: TGTGCCAGCAGTGGGGGGGACAGGGGTTGGCACGGGGAGCTGTTTTTT.